A single sample gave rise to the 23 T cell receptor beta chains below, sequenced in a study of blood T cells in healthy people across ages. PCR was performed a second time for about 7 to 11 cycles using a sample-barcoded 5' primer and a J-beta primer mix. MiXCR, run by TCRdb on the 5' RACE reads, gives a single entry per CDR3 protein. The sample shows hundreds of thousands of distinct CDR3 sequences, roughly 44% of them seen only once. The sample was blood. Every receptor here comes from a woman aged 55-69 years in good health.

The rearrangement uses TRBV7-2 and TRBJ2-7; TRBD1 matches at 7 bases. Germline CDR1 and CDR2: SGHTA and FQGNSA. CDR3 size: 16 residues. The V and J ends lost 5 bases and 7 bases, in that order; junction bases with no gene match: 17. CDR3 region: CASSRAPGQPRREQYF. The DNA of the CDR3 is TGTGCCAGCAGCCGGGCGCCGGGACAGCCGCGTCGGGAGCAGTACTTC.

The rearrangement uses TRBV12-3 or TRBV12-4 and TRBJ1-2; 7 bases map to TRBD1. J lost 6 bases, V lost 8 bases, and 9 bases had no gene match. CDR3 size: 13 residues. CDR3 loop: CASHFGTANGYTF. Here the CDR3 DNA reads TGTGCCAGCCATTTTGGGACAGCTAATGGCTACACCTTC.

This clonotype was counted a single time. Compared with germline, one end of the junction differs, possibly owing to a read error. The V call is TRBV29-1, the J call TRBJ1-2; D not resolved. CDR3 length: 13 residues. CDR1 is SQVTM and CDR2 is ANQGSEA in the germline V gene. DNA for the CDR3: TGCAGCGTTGAAGATGGCACCAACTATGGCGACACCTTC. The encoded protein is CSVEDGTNYGDTF. Looking up the rest from reference TRBV29-1 and TRBJ1-2 gives the full variable domain: SAVISQKPSRDICQRGTSLTIQCQVDSQVTMMFWYRQQPGQSLTLIATANQGSEATYESGFVIDKFPISRPNLTFSTLTVSNMSPEDSSIYLCSVEDGTNYGDTFGSGTRLTVV.

This clonotype came up a few times. The V call is TRBV20-1, the J call TRBJ1-2, with D unresolved. The CDR3 is 12 residues long. CDR1 and CDR2 from the germline V gene are DFQATT and SNEGSKA (reference sequence). V lost 3 bases, J lost 7 bases, and 12 bases lay in between. The CDR3 bases are TGCAGTGCTAGTGACGGTGTGTTTGGCTACACCTTC. Protein sequence: CSASDGVFGYTF.

This chain joins TRBV6-5 and TRBJ2-7; perhaps TRBD1 as D (6 bases). Germline CDR1 is MNHEY and CDR2 is SVGAGI. This CDR3 is built from 16 residues. V was shortened by 0 bases and J by 2 bases, with 14 bases between the two germline ends. In DNA, the CDR3 is TGTGCCAGCAGTTACTCTGGGACACCGGCCCCCTACGAGCAGTACTTC. This gives the protein CASSYSGTPAPYEQYF.

This clonotype has a handful of counts. The V call is TRBV7-3, the J call TRBJ2-1; TRBD1 matches at 9 bases. The CDR3 extends over 18 amino acids. Germline CDR1 SGHTA, CDR2 FQGTGA. V was clipped by 3 bases and J by 4 bases; unmatched bases: 13. CDR3 sequence: CASSFSPIGTGMYNEQFF. The CDR3 nucleotides read TGTGCCAGCAGCTTTTCCCCGATCGGGACAGGGATGTACAATGAGCAGTTCTTC.

This clonotype has only one observation. V usage is TRBV9 and J usage is TRBJ1-6; maybe TRBD1 (6 bases). The CDR3 is made up of 14 amino acids. Germline V gives CDR1 SGDLS, CDR2 YYNGEE. Between the trimmed V and J ends, which lost 4 bases and 10 bases, there was a span of 15 bases. The CDR3 bases are TGTGCCAGCAGCCCACACAGGGTACAGTCACCCCTCCACTTT. Translated: CASSPHRVQSPLHF. The full variable domain, in which reference TRBV9 and TRBJ1-6 provide the parts outside the CDR3, is DSGVTQTPKHLITATGQRVTLRCSPRSGDLSVYWYQQSLDQGLQFLIQYYNGEERAKGNILERFSAQQFPDLHSELNLSSLELGDSALYFCASSPHRVQSPLHFGNGTRLTVT.

This chain links TRBV9 with TRBJ2-2, with TRBD2 matching over 8 bases. With 4 bases clipped from V and 7 bases from J, the junction kept 9 bases outside the gene matches. Germline V gives CDR1 SGDLS, CDR2 YYNGEE. The CDR3 covers 15 residues. The CDR3 sequence is CASSPQAGDIGELFF. The CDR3, as DNA: TGTGCCAGCAGCCCCCAAGCGGGAGATATCGGGGAGCTGTTTTTT.

CDR3 region: CATSVGHTDTQYF. Written as DNA, the CDR3 is TGTGCCACCAGTGTGGGGCATACAGATACGCAGTATTTT. The V and J genes are TRBV24-1 and TRBJ2-3; D perhaps matches TRBD1 (5 bases). The V end lost 5 bases, the J end lost 3 bases, and 8 bases lay between the germline ends. The CDR3 is 13 residues long. CDR1 is KGHDR, CDR2 SFDVKD, per germline.

The chain employs TRBV5-1 and TRBJ2-1, with TRBD2 matching 7 bases. V was pared by 0 bases and J by 0 bases, with 6 bases of the junction left unmatched. Germline CDR1 and CDR2: SGHRS and YFSETQ. This CDR3 comprises 17 residues. CDR3 in DNA: TGCGCCAGCAGCTTGGACCTAGCGGCGAGCTCCTACAATGAGCAGTTCTTC. Amino acid sequence: CASSLDLAASSYNEQFF.

The gene calls are TRBV2 and TRBJ2-3, with D uncertain. The V end lost 3 bases, the J end lost 7 bases, and 8 bases lay between the germline ends. The V gene's germline CDR1 is SNHLY and CDR2 FYNNEI. The CDR3 has 12 residues. CDR3 sequence: CASSDFQNTQYF. The CDR3 region has the DNA TGTGCCAGCAGTGACTTCCAGAATACGCAGTATTTT. Together with reference TRBV2 and TRBJ2-3, the CDR3 gives the full variable domain: EPEVTQTPSHQVTQMGQEVILRCVPISNHLYFYWYRQILGQKVEFLVSFYNNEISEKSEIFDDQFSVERPDGSNFTLKIRSTKLEDSAMYFCASSDFQNTQYFGPGTRLTVL.

The chain combines TRBV10-3 with TRBJ2-5; 7 bases fit TRBD2. This CDR3 spans 12 amino acids. The ends lost 10 bases at V and 2 bases at J; junction bases unmatched: 4. Germline CDR1 reads ENHRY; CDR2 reads SYGVKD. DNA of the CDR3: TGTGCCACAGCTAGCGGACAAGAGACCCAGTACTTC. It is translated as CATASGQETQYF.

V and J are TRBV11-2 and TRBJ2-7; the match to TRBD2 covers 7 bases. Germline V gene sequence: CDR1 SGHAT, CDR2 FQNNGV. This CDR3 is 15 amino acids long. The V segment lost 1 base and the J segment 3 bases; nucleotides outside the gene matches: 6. The CDR3 region is CASSLAGTNFYEQYF. The CDR3 DNA is TGTGCCAGCAGCTTAGCGGGGACTAACTTCTACGAGCAGTACTTC. Full variable domain (outside the CDR3, taken from reference TRBV11-2 and TRBJ2-7): EAGVAQSPRYKIIEKRQSVAFWCNPISGHATLYWYQQILGQGPKLLIQFQNNGVVDDSQLPKDRFSAERLKGVDSTLKIQPAKLEDSAVYLCASSLAGTNFYEQYFGPGTRLTVT.

The chain carries TRBV27 and TRBJ2-7, with 7 nucleotides matching TRBD1. Per germline, CDR1 MNHEY and CDR2 SMNVEV (reference sequence). J lost 2 bases, V lost 10 bases, and 14 bases had no gene match. The CDR3 is 15 residues long. The CDR3 spells CATRPEIGQAYEQYF. Written as DNA, the CDR3 is TGTGCCACCAGGCCTGAGATTGGACAGGCCTACGAGCAGTACTTC.

The sample holds one count of this clonotype. The V call is TRBV6-5, the J call TRBJ2-3; no reliable D call. CDR1 and CDR2 (germline): MNHEY, SVGAGI. The CDR3 sequence is 15 residues long. The CDR3 DNA reads TGTGCTAGAGGTAGTGTAACTGCTGGCACAGATACGCAGTATTTT. Protein product: CARGSVTAGTDTQYF.

This rearrangement joins TRBV3-1 to TRBJ1-4, with 11 bases identical to TRBD1. Germline CDR1 LGHDT, CDR2 YNNKEL (reference sequence). CDR3 length equals 16 residues. Losses at the gene ends were 6 bases for V and 2 bases for J; bases not matched to a gene: 5. Here the CDR3 reads CASSRTGGLTNEKLFF. The DNA for the CDR3 is TGTGCCAGCAGTCGGACAGGGGGCTTGACTAATGAAAAACTGTTTTTT.

The J gene is TRBJ2-1, the V gene TRBV27; D ambiguous. CDR1 is MNHEY, CDR2 SMNVEV, per germline (reference sequence). Deletions cut 0 bases from V and 3 bases from J, with 9 bases between. The CDR3 has 15 residues. The CDR3 region is CASSLSGSFYNEQFF. CDR3 nucleotide sequence: TGTGCCAGCAGTTTATCGGGGTCCTTCTACAATGAGCAGTTCTTC.

A note on this clonotype: This may be a read error, as it is one base from a much larger clone. This chain joins TRBV29-1 and TRBJ2-1; D might be TRBD2 (6 bases). CDR1 and CDR2 from the germline V gene are SQVTM and ANQGSEA. The CDR3 length is 17 residues. V lost 1 base and J 0 bases, leaving 16 bases between the germline ends. The CDR3 loop reads CSVEGATLASSYNEQFF. In DNA, the CDR3 is TGCAGCGTTGAAGGGGCGACCCTAGCGAGCTCCTACAATGAGCAGTTCTTC.

This clonotype was observed a handful of times. The V gene is TRBV5-1, the J gene TRBJ1-1, with a tentative D call TRBD1 (5 bases). Germline loops: CDR1 SGHRS, CDR2 YFSETQ. CDR3 length: 13 residues. The germline V and J ends were trimmed by 4 bases and 3 bases, with 10 bases remaining between them. The CDR3 DNA sequence: TGCGCCAGCAGCATAGGGACCGACACTGAAGCTTTCTTT. Protein: CASSIGTDTEAFF.

CDR3 DNA sequence: TGTGCCAGCAGCGTAGTTGGGACTCAGTATGGCTACACCTTC. This codes for CASSVVGTQYGYTF. The chain recombines TRBV9 with TRBJ1-2; possible D gene TRBD1, 5 bases. Germline lookup yields CDR1 SGDLS and CDR2 YYNGEE. This CDR3 contains 14 residues. The ends were cut back, 0 bases at V and 5 bases at J, with 11 bases in the middle.

This chain uses TRBV5-1 with TRBJ2-1, with 7 bases matching TRBD2. From germline, CDR1 is SGHRS and CDR2 YFSETQ. The junction had 9 bases not matched to a gene; V was cut back by 4 bases and J by 8 bases. The CDR3 runs to 14 residues. This CDR3 is CASSIGTNNDEQFF. The CDR3 DNA reads as TGCGCCAGCAGCATCGGGACTAACAACGATGAGCAGTTCTTC.

The genes are TRBV10-1 and TRBJ2-5; 8 nucleotides agree with TRBD2. CDR3 length equals 15 residues. After removal of 3 bases from V and 5 bases from J, the junction contained 8 bases not matched to a gene. CDR1 WNHNN and CDR2 SYGVQD come from the germline V gene (reference sequence). The CDR3 DNA follows: TGCGCCAGCAGTGAAGGGAAGCGGGGGTCGGAGACCCAGTACTTC. It specifies CASSEGKRGSETQYF.

This chain uses TRBV11-1 with TRBJ2-1; possible D gene TRBD2, 5 bases. The germline V gene has CDR1 SGHAT and CDR2 FQDESV (reference sequence). CDR3 length: 13 amino acids. The V end lost 6 bases, the J end lost 6 bases, and 12 bases lay between the germline ends. The CDR3 protein is CASSDRGFNEQFF. CDR3 coding DNA: TGTGCCAGCAGTGATCGCGGGTTCAATGAGCAGTTCTTC. The full variable domain, rest sourced from reference TRBV11-1 and TRBJ2-1, is EAEVAQSPRYKITEKSQAVAFWCDPISGHATLYWYRQILGQGPELLVQFQDESVVDDSQLPKDRFSAERLKGVDSTLKIQPAELGDSAMYLCASSDRGFNEQFFGPGTRLTVL.